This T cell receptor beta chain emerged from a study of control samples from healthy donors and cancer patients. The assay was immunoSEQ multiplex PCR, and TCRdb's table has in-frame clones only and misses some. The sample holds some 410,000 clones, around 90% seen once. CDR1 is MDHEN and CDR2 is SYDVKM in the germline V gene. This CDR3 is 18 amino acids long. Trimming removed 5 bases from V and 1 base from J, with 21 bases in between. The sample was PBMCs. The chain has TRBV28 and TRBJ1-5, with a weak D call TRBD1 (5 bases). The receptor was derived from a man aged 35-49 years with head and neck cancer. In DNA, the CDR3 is TGTGCCAGCAGTGGACCGGGGGGATCCTTGGAGAGCAATCAGCCCCAGCATTTT. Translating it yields CASSGPGGSLESNQPQHF. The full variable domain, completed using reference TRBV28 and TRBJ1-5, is DVKVTQSSRYLVKRTGEKVFLECVQDMDHENMFWYRQDPGLGLRLIYFSYDVKMKEKGDIPEGYSVSREKKERFSLILESASTNQTSMYLCASSGPGGSLESNQPQHFGDGTRLSIL.